The clone carrying this TCR beta chain occurred a few times. TCRdb's table, derived via immunoSEQ multiplex PCR, lists solely in-frame clones and lacks some. Of over 850,000 clones listed, around 78% are singletons. These data are taken from a study of shared clonotypes between healthy human individuals. Germline assignment: CDR1 SGHAT and CDR2 FQDESV (reference sequence). This CDR3 contains 14 residues. V was pared by 3 bases and J by 3 bases, with 8 bases between. The rearrangement links TRBV11-1 to TRBJ2-2; the D gene is possibly TRBD1 (5 bases). Material for sequencing was memory CD4+ T cells from PBMCs. Regarding subset: CD45RA-negative fraction. This clonotype was obtained from a man aged 18 to 29 in good health. Some clones in this sample may be carry-over from other donors' samples. The CDR3 DNA reads as TGTGCCAGCAGCTTCGACAGAGACACCGGGGAGCTGTTTTTT. Translated, it gives CASSFDRDTGELFF. Complete variable domain (other parts from reference TRBV11-1 and TRBJ2-2): EAEVAQSPRYKITEKSQAVAFWCDPISGHATLYWYRQILGQGPELLVQFQDESVVDDSQLPKDRFSAERLKGVDSTLKIQPAELGDSAMYLCASSFDRDTGELFFGEGSRLTVL.